These 20 T cell receptor beta chains were all obtained from the same sample, sequenced in a study of CD8+CD57+ T cells in acquired aplastic anemia (dated by TCRdb to 2016 to 2018). Sequencing was carried out with an Illumina HiSeq 2000. TCR beta VDJ combination and CDR3 sequence profiling used genomic DNA as the template. TCRdb trimmed public reads at Q25 via fastp, called clones via MiXCR and kept in-frame beta chains. Here each entry gathers all rows of one CDR3 protein and keeps the most common genes and DNA. Here the sample has around 190,000 distinct CDR3 sequences; around 50% occur a single time. Roughly 13% of the sample belongs to the ten largest clones. The patients picked for sequencing were ones in whom flow cytometry had shown an expansion of CD8+CD57+ cells. The sequenced sample consisted of sorted CD4+, CD8+, or CD8+CD57+ T cells (not recorded which) from PBMCs. The receptors here all came from a human donor with aplastic anemia.

This rearrangement joins TRBV7-8 to TRBJ1-5; TRBD1 matches at 8 bases. Trimming took 5 bases from V and 3 from J; bases not matched to a gene: 12. Germline CDR1 and CDR2: SGHVS and FQNEAQ. This CDR3 spans 17 amino acids. CDR3 DNA: TGTGCCAGCAGCCCAACCACGACAGGGGTGGACAATCAGCCCCAGCATTTT. It yields the protein CASSPTTTGVDNQPQHF.

This chain uses TRBV19 with TRBJ2-2; 7 nucleotides line up with TRBD1. The ends lost 8 bases at V and 0 bases at J; junction bases unmatched: 6. Germline assignment: CDR1 LNHDA and CDR2 SQIVND (reference sequence). This CDR3 has 15 residues. The CDR3 loop reads CASGGTVPNTGELFF. CDR3 DNA sequence: TGTGCCAGTGGTGGGACAGTACCGAACACCGGGGAGCTGTTTTTT.

The chain is built from TRBV4-1 and TRBJ2-2, with D perhaps given as TRBD1 or TRBD2 (6 bases each). CDR3 length: 14 residues. Trimming shortened V by 1 base and J by 6 bases, and 9 bases separated the two germline ends. Germline values: CDR1 MGHRA, CDR2 YSYEKL. The CDR3 protein is CASSQVEGAGELFF. The CDR3 nucleotides are TGCGCCAGCAGCCAAGTGGAGGGGGCCGGGGAGCTGTTTTTT.

This clonotype was recorded many times. This chain links TRBV14 with TRBJ1-2, with 7 bases that match TRBD1. Trimming removed 1 base from V and 5 bases from J; junction bases left unmatched: 4. Germline values: CDR1 SGHDN, CDR2 FVKESK. The CDR3 has 14 amino acids. CDR3 sequence: CASSQGQGRYGYTF. As DNA, the CDR3 is TGTGCCAGCAGCCAAGGACAGGGAAGGTATGGCTACACCTTC.

The chain carries TRBV20-1 and TRBJ2-7; 7 bases map to TRBD1. Germline V gene data show CDR1 as DFQATT and CDR2 as SNEGSKA (reference sequence). The CDR3 sequence is 13 residues long. V shed 3 bases and J 3 bases; nucleotides not matched to a gene: 5. Here the CDR3 reads CSARGQLNYEQYF. Here the CDR3 DNA reads TGCAGTGCTAGGGGACAGCTAAACTACGAGCAGTACTTC.

CDR3 DNA: TGTGCCAGCAGCGTAACTAGCGGGTCCTACGAGCAGTACTTC. It specifies CASSVTSGSYEQYF. The rearrangement joins TRBV9 to TRBJ2-7; TRBD2 matches 9 bases. Germline CDR1 reads SGDLS; CDR2 reads YYNGEE. This CDR3 has 14 residues. The V segment lost 1 base and the J segment 1 base; nucleotides outside the gene matches: 0.

The chain joins TRBV25-1 to TRBJ2-5, with 8 bases lining up with TRBD1. V shed 4 bases and J 3 bases; nucleotides not matched to a gene: 7. CDR1 is MGHDK, CDR2 SYGVNS, per germline. The CDR3 has 15 amino acids. The CDR3 sequence: CASSADRGWEETQYF. CDR3 in DNA: TGTGCCAGCAGTGCCGACAGGGGATGGGAAGAGACCCAGTACTTC.

On this clonotype: A much larger clone is a single base away; this may be a read error. The chain uses TRBV29-1 and TRBJ1-2; D uncertain. Germline lookup yields CDR1 SQVTM and CDR2 ANQGSEA. The CDR3 is made up of 11 amino acids. CDR3: CSYVDPHGHTF. The CDR3 nucleotides are TGCAGCTACGTGGACCCCCATGGCCACACCTTC.

This clonotype was seen ten or more times. The rearrangement uses TRBV19 and TRBJ2-3; 12 nucleotides align to TRBD2. Germline CDR1 LNHDA, CDR2 SQIVND (reference sequence). V was pared by 4 bases and J by 1 base, with 12 bases of the junction left unmatched. The CDR3 has 19 residues. CDR3 sequence: CASSTLPTTSGGRTDTQYF. In DNA, the CDR3 is TGTGCCAGTAGTACACTCCCTACTACTAGCGGGGGGCGCACAGATACGCAGTATTTT.

In the case of this clonotype: Here the CDR3 omits its conserved ending phenylalanine or tryptophan, so a read error is the likely source. No DNA is shown, since the ends of the CDR3 on it are uncertain; the CDR3 is the one TCRdb lists. This rearrangement joins TRBV19 to TRBJ2-6; TRBD1 is taken as the D call from the table, unchecked against the DNA. Germline CDR1 is LNHDA and CDR2 is SQIVND (reference sequence). The CDR3 length equals 11 residues, ends included. The CDR3 region is CASSRENGQGV.

This clonotype was counted a single time. The chain couples TRBV11-3 to TRBJ2-3, with D uncertain. With 2 bases removed from V and 1 base from J, the gap between germline ends came to 4 bases. This CDR3 comprises 13 residues. Germline assignment: CDR1 SGHNT and CDR2 YENEEA. This CDR3 is CASSLKGTDTQYF. The CDR3 DNA follows: TGTGCCAGCAGCTTAAAAGGCACAGATACGCAGTATTTT.

Many counts were recorded for this clonotype. The chain links TRBV6-6 to TRBJ1-1, with D hard to call. Germline values: CDR1 MNHNY, CDR2 SVGAGI (reference sequence). This CDR3 has 13 amino acids. V dropped 7 bases and J dropped 1 base, with 10 bases sitting between them. This chain's CDR3 is CASNIQENTEAFF. The CDR3 region has the DNA TGTGCCAGCAACATTCAGGAGAACACTGAAGCTTTCTTT.

This clonotype was seen many times. The genes are TRBV3-1 and TRBJ2-7; 7 bases agree with TRBD2. Germline loops: CDR1 LGHDT, CDR2 YNNKEL (reference sequence). The ends lost 3 bases at V and 7 bases at J; junction bases unmatched: 9. The CDR3 totals 14 residues. The CDR3 here is CASSQAAGNHEQYF. Written as DNA, the CDR3 is TGTGCCAGCAGCCAGGCAGCGGGGAATCATGAGCAGTACTTC.

The V call is TRBV29-1, the J call TRBJ2-7; 9 bases are shared with TRBD1. The CDR3 loop spans 13 amino acids. J gave up 5 bases and V 5 bases, and 7 bases lay outside the gene matches. Per the germline V gene, CDR1 is SQVTM and CDR2 is ANQGSEA. Here the CDR3 DNA reads TGCAGCGTTCTCGGACAGGGGCGGAACGAGCAGTACTTC. It specifies CSVLGQGRNEQYF.

This clonotype was seen ten or more times. The chain combines TRBV5-1 with TRBJ2-7, with 8 bases identical to TRBD2. In germline, CDR1 is SGHRS, CDR2 YFSETQ. The length of the CDR3 is 14 residues. J was trimmed by 7 bases and V by 0 bases; bases with no gene match: 6. CDR3 in amino acids: CASSLAGLAGEQYF. The CDR3 nucleotides read TGCGCCAGCAGCTTGGCCGGACTAGCTGGTGAGCAGTACTTC.

This clonotype came up many times. This rearrangement joins TRBV11-2 to TRBJ1-6; no clear D. The CDR3 spans 15 residues. Trimming took 5 bases from V and 0 from J, leaving 8 bases between them. Germline CDR1 SGHAT, CDR2 FQNNGV. The CDR3 bases are TGTGCCAGCAGCCCCAAACGCTCCTATAATTCACCCCTCCACTTT. This codes for CASSPKRSYNSPLHF.

The CDR3 DNA follows: TGTGCCAGCAGCTACCTCGGGAGTTACGAGCAGTACTTC. It codes for CASSYLGSYEQYF. V usage is TRBV7-2 and J usage is TRBJ2-7; TRBD2 might be the D (6 bases). There are 13 residues in the CDR3. Per germline, CDR1 SGHTA and CDR2 FQGNSA. V lost 4 bases to trimming and J lost 4 bases, with 11 bases between them.

This sequence joins TRBV7-9 and TRBJ1-3; no clear D. The CDR3 extends over 12 amino acids. V gave up 8 bases and J gave up 8 bases, with 13 bases separating them. Germline V gene lookup returns CDR1 SEHNR and CDR2 FQNEAQ (reference sequence). CDR3 loop: CASDEGSDTIYF. The CDR3 nucleotides read TGTGCCAGCGACGAGGGTTCAGACACCATATATTTT. Together with reference TRBV7-9 and TRBJ1-3, the CDR3 gives the full variable domain: DTGVSQNPRHKITKRGQNVTFRCDPISEHNRLYWYRQTLGQGPEFLTYFQNEAQLEKSRLLSDRFSAERPKGSFSTLEIQRTEQGDSAMYLCASDEGSDTIYFGEGSWLTVV.

The CDR3 coding sequence is TGTGCCAGCAGGGGGACAGGGGGCAGGAATGAGCAGTTCTTC. This gives the protein CASRGTGGRNEQFF. This rearrangement joins TRBV2 to TRBJ2-1, with 12 bases aligning to TRBD1. The ends lost 6 bases at V and 7 bases at J; junction bases unmatched: 4. Per the germline V gene, CDR1 is SNHLY and CDR2 is FYNNEI. The CDR3 is made up of 14 amino acids.

In this sample, this clonotype turned up many times. CDR3 DNA: TGCGCCAGCAGGTCAGGGGGCGGGCGGACAGATACGCAGTATTTT. Translated: CASRSGGGRTDTQYF. The V call is TRBV10-1, the J call TRBJ2-3; 8 nucleotides agree with TRBD1. The CDR3 totals 15 residues. Germline loops: CDR1 WNHNN, CDR2 SYGVQD (reference sequence). V dropped 6 bases and J dropped 3; count of bases not matched to a gene: 8.